Below, 23 T cell receptor beta chains from the same sample are listed, as sequenced in a study of shared clonotypes between healthy human individuals. CD45RO-negative, CCR7-selected cells formed the naive CD8 fraction, which excluded terminally differentiated effector memory CD45RA+ cells. Sequencing was performed with immunoSEQ multiplex PCR; in TCRdb, only in-frame clones are kept and a portion is missing. The sample lists a few million clones, around 93% occurring once. The sequenced sample was naive CD8+ T cells from PBMCs. These receptor sequences come from a man aged 18 to 30 in good health. Some clones in this sample may be carry-over from other donors' samples.

The chain links TRBV19 to TRBJ2-7; D is undetermined. The CDR3 loop spans 17 amino acids. Between the trimmed V and J ends, which lost 2 bases and 6 bases, there was a span of 23 bases. The germline V gene encodes CDR1 LNHDA and CDR2 SQIVND (reference sequence). The DNA for the CDR3 is TGTGCCAGTAGTATACGGATAGCTAAAGAGTTTAGAGTCGAGCAGTACTTC. Translation gives CASSIRIAKEFRVEQYF.

This sequence joins TRBV6-5 and TRBJ1-1, with D possibly being TRBD1 (5 bases). Germline V lookup: CDR1 MNHEY, CDR2 SVGAGI. The V and J ends lost 2 bases and 11 bases respectively, with 18 bases between them. The CDR3 is 14 amino acids. The CDR3 DNA sequence: TGTGCCAGCAGTTACGGTGAGGGGTTGGTGTCGGCTTTCTTT. This sequence encodes CASSYGEGLVSAFF.

The V call is TRBV7-6, the J call TRBJ2-5; 7 bases match TRBD1. The CDR3 is 14 amino acids. With 5 bases clipped from V and 1 base from J, the junction kept 4 bases outside the gene matches. CDR1 is SGHVS, CDR2 FNYEAQ, per germline. CDR3 DNA sequence: TGTGCCAGCAGCCCCCGGGACAGCCAAGAGACCCAGTACTTC. This translates into CASSPRDSQETQYF.

The chain combines TRBV4-1 with TRBJ2-7; TRBD1 matches 10 bases. CDR3 length: 16 amino acids. Germline CDR1 and CDR2: MGHRA and YSYEKL. V was pared by 4 bases and J by 3 bases, with 9 bases of the junction left unmatched. CDR3 DNA sequence: TGCGCCAGCAGCCCCAGTCCCGGGACAGGGGACTACGAGCAGTACTTC. This sequence encodes CASSPSPGTGDYEQYF.

The chain carries TRBV10-3 and TRBJ2-3; 9 bases map to TRBD2. The CDR3 totals 15 residues. V was pared by 6 bases and J by 2 bases, with 6 bases of the junction left unmatched. CDR1 and CDR2 (germline): ENHRY, SYGVKD. CDR3 nucleotide sequence: TGTGCCATCAGCCGACTAGCGGAGACCACAGATACGCAGTATTTT. This codes for CAISRLAETTDTQYF.

V is TRBV7-9 and J is TRBJ2-5; D is uncertain. V gave up 4 bases and J gave up 5 bases, with 11 bases separating them. CDR1 and CDR2 (germline): SEHNR, FQNEAQ (reference sequence). The CDR3 totals 13 residues. CDR3 sequence (DNA): TGTGCCAGCAGCTCCAACACGGAGGAGACCCAGTACTTC. As protein: CASSSNTEETQYF.

This chain uses TRBV7-9 with TRBJ2-1, with TRBD2 matching 14 bases. CDR3 size: 15 residues. The ends lost 6 bases at V and 7 bases at J; junction bases unmatched: 5. The germline gives CDR1 SEHNR, CDR2 FQNEAQ (reference sequence). The CDR3 here is CASRRLAGGRNEQFF. In DNA, the CDR3 is TGTGCCAGCAGGCGACTAGCGGGAGGGAGGAATGAGCAGTTCTTC. Complete variable domain (other parts from reference TRBV7-9 and TRBJ2-1): DTGVSQNPRHKITKRGQNVTFRCDPISEHNRLYWYRQTLGQGPEFLTYFQNEAQLEKSRLLSDRFSAERPKGSFSTLEIQRTEQGDSAMYLCASRRLAGGRNEQFFGPGTRLTVL.

The chain employs TRBV11-2 and TRBJ2-6; the D is unclear. Trimming cost V 3 bases and J 0 bases, with 3 bases left between them. The germline V gene encodes CDR1 SGHAT and CDR2 FQNNGV. The CDR3 runs to 14 residues. CDR3 bases: TGTGCCAGCAGCTTTGGCTCTGGGGCCAACGTCCTGACTTTC. Translation gives CASSFGSGANVLTF.

The J gene is TRBJ2-5, the V gene TRBV28; D is possibly TRBD2 (5 bases). This CDR3 region has 17 residues. Germline lookup yields CDR1 MDHEN and CDR2 SYDVKM. The V and J ends lost 1 base and 5 bases respectively, with 20 bases between them. The CDR3 protein is CASSLFGIGVFLETQYF. DNA for the CDR3: TGTGCCAGCAGTTTATTTGGTATCGGGGTTTTTTTGGAGACCCAGTACTTC.

This clone showed up just once. The J gene is TRBJ2-2, the V gene TRBV28; D remains unclear. V was trimmed by 5 bases and J by 0 bases, leaving 10 bases between them. The CDR3 runs 15 residues. Germline V gene sequence: CDR1 MDHEN, CDR2 SYDVKM. The CDR3 bases are TGTGCCAGCAGTCGGTGGGCTTCGAACACCGGGGAGCTGTTTTTT. Translating gives CASSRWASNTGELFF. The full variable domain, with the rest looked up from reference TRBV28 and TRBJ2-2, is DVKVTQSSRYLVKRTGEKVFLECVQDMDHENMFWYRQDPGLGLRLIYFSYDVKMKEKGDIPEGYSVSREKKERFSLILESASTNQTSMYLCASSRWASNTGELFFGEGSRLTVL.

The chain combines TRBV7-3 with TRBJ1-3; no definite D call. V shed 5 bases and J shed 5 bases, with 16 bases lying between them. Germline V gene sequence: CDR1 SGHTA, CDR2 FQGTGA. This CDR3 region has 15 residues. DNA of the CDR3: TGTGCCAGCAGCCCCCGCCAGGACCCTAGAAACACCATATATTTT. Its translation: CASSPRQDPRNTIYF.

As to this clone: Other DNA sequences of this sample code for an identical CDR3. The gene calls are TRBV27 and TRBJ2-1; unclear D gene. Germline CDR1 and CDR2: MNHEY and SMNVEV (reference sequence). The CDR3 is made up of 14 amino acids. The V end lost 5 bases, the J end lost 3 bases, and 11 bases lay between the germline ends. CDR3: CASSPRVGYNEQFF. The DNA of the CDR3 is TGTGCCAGCAGTCCCCGGGTGGGCTACAATGAGCAGTTCTTC.

This chain uses TRBV11-2 with TRBJ1-1; the D is unclear. This CDR3 spans 15 amino acids. Between the trimmed V and J ends, which lost 1 base and 2 bases, there was a span of 11 bases. The germline V gene has CDR1 SGHAT and CDR2 FQNNGV. The CDR3 is CASSLGRRYNTEAFF. In nucleotides, the CDR3 is TGTGCCAGCAGCTTAGGTAGGCGGTATAACACTGAAGCTTTCTTT.

V is TRBV28 and J is TRBJ1-2; weak D call: TRBD1 (6 bases). The germline V and J ends were trimmed by 6 bases and 7 bases, with 27 bases remaining between them. This CDR3 has 17 residues. In germline, CDR1 is MDHEN, CDR2 SYDVKM. The CDR3 loop reads CASRRPGGRVPLFGYTF. The CDR3 DNA reads as TGTGCCAGCAGACGGCCCGGGGGCCGAGTCCCTCTCTTTGGCTACACCTTC.

The V gene is TRBV27, the J gene TRBJ2-1; D possibly corresponds to TRBD2 (5 bases). Germline V lookup: CDR1 MNHEY, CDR2 SMNVEV (reference sequence). The germline V and J ends were trimmed by 10 bases and 7 bases, with 11 bases remaining between them. This CDR3 has 11 amino acids. The CDR3 DNA follows: TGTGCCACCAGCCGCGGGAATGAGCAGTTCTTC. Translating gives CATSRGNEQFF.

This clone has a single count. The CDR3 DNA sequence: TGCGCCAGCAGCTTGGAACTGTCGAACACTGAAGCTTTCTTT. It specifies CASSLELSNTEAFF. V gene TRBV5-1 combines with J gene TRBJ1-1; D gene ambiguous. Trimming stripped 0 bases from V and 1 base from J, with 7 bases between. Per the germline V gene, CDR1 is SGHRS and CDR2 is YFSETQ. CDR3 size: 14 residues.

The chain joins TRBV5-1 to TRBJ1-3; D gene unclear. V lost 6 bases and J lost 0, with 1 base in between. CDR3 length: 11 residues. The germline V gene encodes CDR1 SGHRS and CDR2 YFSETQ. This CDR3 reads CASTSGNTIYF. As DNA, the CDR3 is TGCGCCAGCACCTCTGGAAACACCATATATTTT. Together with reference TRBV5-1 and TRBJ1-3, the CDR3 gives the full variable domain: KAGVTQTPRYLIKTRGQQVTLSCSPISGHRSVSWYQQTPGQGLQFLFEYFSETQRNKGNFPGRFSGRQFSNSRSEMNVSTLELGDSALYLCASTSGNTIYFGEGSWLTVV.

The rearrangement joins TRBV4-1 to TRBJ2-7, with TRBD1 as a possible D gene (5 bases). The V gene's germline CDR1 is MGHRA and CDR2 YSYEKL. This CDR3 contains 15 residues. V lost 1 base to trimming and J lost 2 bases, with 12 bases between them. The CDR3 sequence is CASSQGPSGTYEQYF. In DNA form, the CDR3 reads TGCGCCAGCAGCCAAGGTCCCTCAGGGACCTACGAGCAGTACTTC.

This chain links TRBV6-5 with TRBJ1-2; 7 nucleotides match TRBD1. This CDR3 region has 15 residues. Germline V gene sequence: CDR1 MNHEY, CDR2 SVGAGI. With 2 bases clipped from V and 5 bases from J, the junction kept 8 bases outside the gene matches. This CDR3 is CASSYGTDAEYGYTF. DNA for the CDR3: TGTGCCAGCAGTTACGGGACAGACGCAGAATATGGCTACACCTTC.

The V gene is TRBV27, the J gene TRBJ2-5; no clear D. Per germline, CDR1 MNHEY and CDR2 SMNVEV (reference sequence). This CDR3 has 15 residues. The V and J ends lost 4 bases and 9 bases respectively, with 21 bases between them. The CDR3 loop is CASSSTQGKKRPQYF. Here the CDR3 DNA reads TGTGCCAGCAGTTCTACTCAAGGGAAGAAGAGGCCCCAGTACTTC.

The chain carries TRBV13 and TRBJ2-2; D unresolved. V was pared by 5 bases and J by 6 bases, with 7 bases between. The CDR3 is made up of 12 amino acids. Looked up from germline, CDR1 is PRHDT and CDR2 is FYEKMQ (reference sequence). CDR3 region: CASSVVAGELFF. CDR3 DNA: TGTGCCAGCAGCGTTGTGGCCGGGGAGCTGTTTTTT.

The chain couples TRBV27 to TRBJ1-2; the D gene is possibly TRBD1 (5 bases). Germline CDR1 MNHEY, CDR2 SMNVEV (reference sequence). The CDR3 has 16 amino acids. Trimming left V 2 bases short and J 4 bases short, with 17 bases between. The CDR3 reads CASSLSVGGSFYGYTF. CDR3 coding DNA: TGTGCCAGCAGTTTAAGCGTGGGGGGATCTTTCTATGGCTACACCTTC.

The rearrangement uses TRBV5-4 and TRBJ2-7, with D possibly matching TRBD1 (6 bases). Germline-derived CDR1 and CDR2 are SGHNT and YYREEE (reference sequence). The CDR3 spans 15 residues. V was clipped by 4 bases and J by 2 bases, with 16 bases between them. CDR3 DNA sequence: TGTGCCAGCAGCCCGTTAGGGGGTACTGCCTACGAGCAGTACTTC. Protein product: CASSPLGGTAYEQYF.